The 26 T cell receptor beta chains listed next were all sequenced from one sample in a study of regulatory T cells in long-lasting Graves disease. As to time point: newly diagnosed GD, antithyroid drugs for less than 3 months. The TCR library used RNA extracted from PBMCs. Construction of TCR beta libraries relied on iRepertoire HTBI primers and on Arm-PCR targeting CDR3 regions. TCRdb itself ran the multiplex PCR reads through MiXCR, one entry per CDR3 protein. The sample has fewer than 450,000 distinct CDR3 sequences, approximately 16% seen once. These data also formed part of another study, on T cells in Graves' hyperthyroidism and ophthalmopathy.

This material consisted of peripheral blood mononuclear cells (PBMCs), taken at new diagnosis, from a patient treated with antithyroid drugs. The origin of the receptors is a woman aged 40 to 50 with Graves disease.

This clonotype was detected many times. The genes are TRBV5-5 and TRBJ2-5; tentatively, D is TRBD1 or TRBD2 (5 bases each). V lost 6 bases and J lost 8, with 20 bases in between. The germline V gene encodes CDR1 SGHKS and CDR2 YYEKEE (reference sequence). The length of the CDR3 is 14 residues. This chain's CDR3 is CASTEWGNQGTQYF. The DNA for the CDR3 is TGTGCCAGCACCGAGTGGGGGAACCAAGGCACCCAGTACTTC.

This clonotype was observed a single time. The chain combines TRBV19 with TRBJ2-5; 7 nucleotides agree with TRBD2. Germline V gene lookup returns CDR1 LNHDA and CDR2 SQIVND (reference sequence). CDR3 length: 16 residues. After removal of 2 bases from V and 5 bases from J, the junction contained 11 bases not matched to a gene. CDR3 DNA: TGTGCCAGTAGTATATGGGGAGGGGACGCGGAGGAGACCCAGTACTTC. Amino acid sequence: CASSIWGGDAEETQYF. Full variable domain (outside the CDR3, taken from reference TRBV19 and TRBJ2-5): DGGITQSPKYLFRKEGQNVTLSCEQNLNHDAMYWYRQDPGQGLRLIYYSQIVNDFQKGDIAEGYSVSREKKESFPLTVTSAQKNPTAFYLCASSIWGGDAEETQYFGPGTRLLVL.

This clonotype appeared many times. This rearrangement joins TRBV3-1 to TRBJ1-1; D gene ambiguous. V was clipped by 2 bases and J by 2 bases, with 6 bases between them. This CDR3 contains 13 residues. Germline V gene sequence: CDR1 LGHDT, CDR2 YNNKEL (reference sequence). The CDR3 loop is CASSQPENTEAFF. CDR3 sequence (DNA): TGTGCCAGCAGCCAACCCGAAAACACTGAAGCTTTCTTT.

This clonotype was counted many times. This rearrangement joins TRBV28 to TRBJ1-1; TRBD1 matches at 8 bases. V was pared by 4 bases and J by 1 base, with 23 bases of the junction left unmatched. The CDR3 is 21 amino acids. The germline CDR1 and CDR2 sequences are MDHEN and SYDVKM. CDR3 in DNA: TGTGCCAGCAGTTCAATTCAAGGACAGGGAAAGTTGGGTCGTTGGAACACTGAAGCTTTCTTT. Translated, it gives CASSSIQGQGKLGRWNTEAFF.

This sequence joins TRBV27 and TRBJ2-2; D ambiguous. The CDR3 is made up of 13 amino acids. Germline V gives CDR1 MNHEY, CDR2 SMNVEV (reference sequence). Trimming shortened V by 6 bases and J by 7 bases, and 12 bases separated the two germline ends. CDR3 residues: CASRAIGLGELFF. CDR3 nucleotides: TGTGCCAGCAGGGCGATAGGGCTCGGGGAGCTGTTTTTT.

This clonotype was observed many times. The gene calls are TRBV29-1 and TRBJ2-3; D possibly corresponds to TRBD1 (5 bases). Germline V lookup: CDR1 SQVTM, CDR2 ANQGSEA. The CDR3 sequence is 14 residues long. The ends were cut back, 6 bases at V and 1 base at J, with 14 bases in the middle. CDR3 residues: CSVKDLGGTDTQYF. The CDR3 nucleotides are TGCAGCGTCAAGGACCTAGGGGGCACAGATACGCAGTATTTT.

This clonotype came up many times. The gene calls are TRBV10-3 and TRBJ2-5; perhaps TRBD2 as D (5 bases). The CDR3 sequence is 16 residues long. Germline V gene sequence: CDR1 ENHRY, CDR2 SYGVKD. Trimming left V 0 bases short and J 2 bases short, with 13 bases between. CDR3 in amino acids: CAISESWAPGQETQYF. The CDR3 DNA reads as TGTGCCATCAGTGAGTCGTGGGCCCCGGGGCAAGAGACCCAGTACTTC.

This clonotype appeared many times. This sequence joins TRBV14 and TRBJ2-1; the match to TRBD2 covers 7 bases. Germline lookup yields CDR1 SGHDN and CDR2 FVKESK. There are 16 residues in the CDR3. The V and J ends lost 2 bases and 2 bases, in that order; junction bases with no gene match: 6. CDR3 sequence: CASSQTTGTTYNEQFF. The CDR3 DNA reads as TGTGCCAGCAGCCAAACAACCGGGACTACCTACAATGAGCAGTTCTTC.

This clonotype was picked up many times. The chain joins TRBV6-1 to TRBJ1-1, with D hard to call. V was clipped by 2 bases and J by 1 base, with 17 bases between them. CDR1 and CDR2 from the germline V gene are MNHNS and SASEGT. There are 17 residues in the CDR3. Here the CDR3 DNA reads TGTGCCAGCAGTGAAAGGCTGGGCCAACCACAGAACACTGAAGCTTTCTTT. It encodes CASSERLGQPQNTEAFF.

This clonotype has a handful of counts. Without the conserved terminal phenylalanine or tryptophan, this CDR3 likely stems from a read error. The rearrangement uses TRBV10-3 and TRBJ2-3; TRBD2 aligns across 9 bases. This CDR3 is 15 amino acids long. Germline values: CDR1 ENHRY, CDR2 SYGVKD. The V segment lost 7 bases and the J segment 0 bases; nucleotides outside the gene matches: 5. CDR3 amino acids: CAIKGLASSTDTQYS. CDR3 DNA: TGTGCCATCAAAGGACTAGCGTCAAGCACAGATACGCAGTATTCT.

This clonotype was recorded at least ten times. The rearrangement uses TRBV18 and TRBJ1-2, with TRBD1 matching over 8 bases. The CDR3 runs to 14 residues. The germline CDR1 and CDR2 sequences are KGHSH and LQKENI. Trimming took 2 bases from V and 5 from J; bases not matched to a gene: 4. The CDR3 nucleotides are TGTGCCAGCTCACCAAAGGGACAGGATTATGGCTACACCTTC. Its protein is CASSPKGQDYGYTF.

This clonotype was counted a few times. The chain combines TRBV29-1 with TRBJ2-5; D gene unclear. This CDR3 region has 10 residues. Germline CDR1 is SQVTM and CDR2 is ANQGSEA. V lost 7 bases to trimming and J lost 5 bases, with 8 bases between them. The CDR3 DNA reads as TGCAGCGCCACCCACGAGACCCAGTACTTC. Its protein product is CSATHETQYF.

The V gene is TRBV15, the J gene TRBJ1-2; 8 nucleotides line up with TRBD1. J was trimmed by 6 bases and V by 3 bases; bases with no gene match: 12. Germline V gene data show CDR1 as LNHNV and CDR2 as YYDKDF (reference sequence). The CDR3 runs 16 residues. CDR3 sequence: CATSSGQGSWKDGYTF. CDR3 DNA: TGTGCCACCAGCAGCGGACAGGGAAGTTGGAAGGATGGCTACACCTTC.

The sample holds many counts of this clonotype. The chain links TRBV11-3 to TRBJ1-2, with 9 bases fitting TRBD1. The CDR3 loop spans 15 amino acids. Germline CDR1 reads SGHNT; CDR2 reads YENEEA. The ends lost 4 bases at V and 9 bases at J; junction bases unmatched: 12. In DNA, the CDR3 is TGTGCCAGCAGCTCCGGGACAGGGTCTATTAGCAGCTACACCTTC. Encoded protein: CASSSGTGSISSYTF. Full variable domain (rest looked up from reference TRBV11-3 and TRBJ1-2): EAGVVQSPRYKIIEKKQPVAFWCNPISGHNTLYWYLQNLGQGPELLIRYENEEAVDDSQLPKDRFSAERLKGVDSTLKIQPAELGDSAVYLCASSSGTGSISSYTFGSGTRLTVV.

This clonotype was seen ten or more times. The rearrangement joins TRBV5-1 to TRBJ2-1; 7 bases line up with TRBD2. Germline V CDR1 and CDR2: SGHRS, YFSETQ. The CDR3 has 14 residues. Trimming removed 5 bases from V and 7 bases from J; junction bases left unmatched: 9. CDR3 sequence (DNA): TGCGCCAGCAGGTGGGGGGAGGGCCGGAATGAGCAGTTCTTC. It specifies CASRWGEGRNEQFF.

This clonotype was observed many times. This chain links TRBV6-2 or TRBV6-3 with TRBJ1-4; no firm D call. This CDR3 has 14 residues. Trimming took 2 bases from V and 2 from J, leaving 6 bases between them. The germline gives CDR1 MNHEY, CDR2 SVGEGT. The CDR3 protein is CASSYGGTNEKLFF. CDR3 nucleotides: TGTGCCAGCAGTTACGGAGGGACTAATGAAAAACTGTTTTTT.

The V call is TRBV4-1, the J call TRBJ2-7, with D possibly being TRBD1 (6 bases). This CDR3 contains 16 residues. Germline V CDR1 and CDR2: MGHRA, YSYEKL. The V end lost 0 bases, the J end lost 3 bases, and 15 bases lay between the germline ends. The CDR3 loop is CASSQDLLQGGYEQYF. Here the CDR3 DNA reads TGCGCCAGCAGCCAAGATTTGTTACAGGGTGGCTACGAGCAGTACTTC.

This clonotype was counted ten times or more. This chain connects TRBV12-3 or TRBV12-4 to TRBJ2-2, with 7 bases fitting TRBD2. This CDR3 has 17 amino acids. The V gene end was trimmed by 5 bases and the J gene end by 4 bases; junction bases not matched to a gene: 13. The CDR3 nucleotides are TGTGCCAGCAGTCCCAGCCCTATCGGGGGGAGCACCGGGGAGCTGTTTTTT. This codes for CASSPSPIGGSTGELFF.

This clonotype was detected a few times. The gene calls are TRBV7-9 and TRBJ2-1, with D possibly matching TRBD1 (6 bases). Germline lookup yields CDR1 SEHNR and CDR2 FQNEAQ (reference sequence). Trimming removed 1 base from V and 5 bases from J, with 21 bases in between. This CDR3 spans 18 amino acids. CDR3 in amino acids: CASSLGQVGQGDNNEQFF. The CDR3, as DNA: TGTGCCAGCAGCTTAGGGCAGGTGGGCCAAGGGGACAACAATGAGCAGTTCTTC.

The V gene is TRBV3-1, the J gene TRBJ2-5; tentative D call: TRBD2 (5 bases). V was clipped by 0 bases and J by 7 bases, with 15 bases between them. The CDR3 has 15 amino acids. Germline V gene lookup returns CDR1 LGHDT and CDR2 YNNKEL (reference sequence). The CDR3 bases are TGTGCCAGCAGCCAAGACGGAGGTGGCTTTGGGACCCAGTACTTC. This codes for CASSQDGGGFGTQYF.

Many counts were recorded for this clonotype. This chain links TRBV3-1 with TRBJ2-7, with D unclear. V dropped 3 bases and J dropped 6 bases, with 15 bases sitting between them. Germline CDR1 LGHDT, CDR2 YNNKEL (reference sequence). This CDR3 region has 14 residues. The CDR3: CASSQGISSSEQYF. CDR3 nucleotide sequence: TGTGCCAGCAGCCAGGGAATCTCCTCTTCCGAGCAGTACTTC.

Ten or more counts support this clonotype. V is TRBV7-2 and J is TRBJ2-4, with a weak D call TRBD1 (5 bases). The CDR3 runs to 20 residues. V was trimmed by 1 base and J by 6 bases, leaving 28 bases between them. Germline CDR1 reads SGHTA; CDR2 reads FQGNSA. Written as DNA, the CDR3 is TGTGCCAGCAGCTTAGAAACCCTCGGCAGGGCCTCCAGCAGAGGAAACATTCAGTACTTC. Amino acids: CASSLETLGRASSRGNIQYF.

This clonotype was counted only a few times. Just one base apart from a much larger clone, this may be a read error. The missing conserved phenylalanine or tryptophan at the end of this CDR3 makes a read error likely. CDR3 nucleotide sequence: TGTGCCAGCACCCAAGCCTTGGGGGGCCACACAGATACGCAGTATCTT. It yields the protein CASTQALGGHTDTQYL. The rearrangement joins TRBV7-9 to TRBJ2-3; D tentatively reads TRBD1 or TRBD2 (6 bases each). Germline-derived CDR1 and CDR2 are SEHNR and FQNEAQ (reference sequence). The CDR3 consists of 16 residues. Trimming removed 7 bases at V and 2 bases at J, with 19 bases between.

This clonotype came up many times. The rearrangement uses TRBV20-1 and TRBJ2-7; D may be TRBD2 (5 bases). The V gene's germline CDR1 is DFQATT and CDR2 SNEGSKA (reference sequence). V was clipped by 3 bases and J by 1 base, with 10 bases between them. The CDR3 is 13 residues long. CDR3 DNA sequence: TGCAGTGCTAGGTCCCGAGGGTCCTACGAGCAGTACTTC. This sequence encodes CSARSRGSYEQYF.

This clonotype has at least ten counts. The gene calls are TRBV29-1 and TRBJ2-7, with 9 bases aligning to TRBD2. The germline gives CDR1 SQVTM, CDR2 ANQGSEA. Trimming took 4 bases from V and 2 from J; bases not matched to a gene: 9. The CDR3 is 15 amino acids. CDR3 sequence (DNA): TGCAGCGTTGTTTCGGCTAGCGGGAACCCCTACGAGCAGTACTTC. Translated, it gives CSVVSASGNPYEQYF.

This clonotype was counted ten times or more. The rearrangement uses TRBV7-9 and TRBJ2-7; a possible D gene is TRBD1 (6 bases). Per the germline V gene, CDR1 is SEHNR and CDR2 is FQNEAQ (reference sequence). V dropped 4 bases and J dropped 2 bases, with 15 bases sitting between them. The CDR3 consists of 15 residues. CDR3 DNA sequence: TGTGCCAGCAGCTCCATACAGGGTAGGGCCTACGAGCAGTACTTC. It specifies CASSSIQGRAYEQYF.